The T cell receptor (beta chain) under discussion was sequenced for a study of early T cells in non-severe SARS-CoV-2 infection. Study at large: Sequencing used unsorted whole-blood bulk RNA, so chains lack pairing. Overall study findings and caveats: CD4 and private specificities were missed by VDJdb matching, which favored anti-spike CD8 responses.

Individual cDNA molecules received unique molecular identifiers. TCRdb re-called the 5' RACE reads with MiXCR, one entry per CDR3 protein. The sample carries 42,000 or so distinct CDR3 sequences, roughly 10% recorded once. This clonotype was picked up many times. Its target is unknown. The germline gives CDR1 SGHVS, CDR2 FNYEAQ. This CDR3 is built from 11 residues. The V end was cut by 1 base, the J end by 10 bases, with 5 bases between. The specimen was whole blood. The gene calls are TRBV7-6 and TRBJ2-1; D is uncertain. The receptor was isolated from an adult who was a healthcare worker with PCR-confirmed SARS-CoV-2 infection or an uninfected control (not recorded which). The chain's CDR3 is CASSLGTEQFF. As DNA, the CDR3 is TGTGCCAGCAGCTTAGGGACCGAGCAGTTCTTC.